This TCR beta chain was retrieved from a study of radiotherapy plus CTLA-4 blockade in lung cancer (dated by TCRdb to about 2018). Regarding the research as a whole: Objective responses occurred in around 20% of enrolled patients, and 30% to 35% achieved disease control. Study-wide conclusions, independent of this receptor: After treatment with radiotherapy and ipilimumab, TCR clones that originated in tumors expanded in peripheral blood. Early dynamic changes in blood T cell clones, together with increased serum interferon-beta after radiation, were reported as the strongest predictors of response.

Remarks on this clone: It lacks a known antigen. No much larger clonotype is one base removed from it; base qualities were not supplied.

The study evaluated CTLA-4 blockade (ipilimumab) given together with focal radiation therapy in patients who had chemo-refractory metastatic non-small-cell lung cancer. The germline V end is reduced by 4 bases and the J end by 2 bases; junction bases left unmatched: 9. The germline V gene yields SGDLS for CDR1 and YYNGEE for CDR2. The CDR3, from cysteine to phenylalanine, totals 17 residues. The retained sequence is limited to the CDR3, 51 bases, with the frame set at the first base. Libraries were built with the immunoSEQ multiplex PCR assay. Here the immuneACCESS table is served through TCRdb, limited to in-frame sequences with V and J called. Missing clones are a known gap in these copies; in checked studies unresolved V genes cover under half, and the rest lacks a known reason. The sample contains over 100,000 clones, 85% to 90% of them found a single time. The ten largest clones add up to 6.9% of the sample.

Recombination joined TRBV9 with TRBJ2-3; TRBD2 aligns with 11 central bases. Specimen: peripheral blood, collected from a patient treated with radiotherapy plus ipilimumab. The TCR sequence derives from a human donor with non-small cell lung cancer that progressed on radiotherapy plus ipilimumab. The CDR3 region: CASSFGTSGYLTDTQYF. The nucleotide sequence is TGTGCCAGCAGCTTCGGGACTAGCGGATATCTCACAGATACGCAGTATTTT.